These 3 T cell receptor beta chains originate from one sample sequenced in a study of T cell repertoires in cytomegalovirus infection. TCRdb recomputed calls from the reads with MiXCR, one row per CDR3 protein. This sample has about 350,000 distinct CDR3 sequences; about 32% occur once, and the top ten carry less than 15%. Their recognized antigens are unknown. Sequences were derived from cultured PBMCs, sampled from culture after CMV antigen stimulation. The receptors were sampled from a human donor in good health (CMV status not recorded). Some clones in this sample may be carry-over from other donors' samples.

A few counts support this clonotype. The chain combines TRBV6-1 with TRBJ2-1; D is perhaps TRBD2 (5 bases). Germline V gene data show CDR1 as MNHNS and CDR2 as SASEGT. CDR3 length: 14 residues. V dropped 6 bases and J dropped 9 bases, with 18 bases sitting between them. The CDR3 sequence: CASSEIGRVLEQFF. The CDR3 nucleotides are TGTGCCAGCAGCGAAATAGGGCGGGTTCTTGAGCAGTTCTTC.

This chain connects TRBV12-3 or TRBV12-4 to TRBJ1-2; D ambiguous. The CDR3 is made up of 13 amino acids. The germline V and J ends were trimmed by 5 bases and 7 bases, with 14 bases remaining between them. The CDR3, as DNA: TGTGCCAGCAGTGTTTCGGGGTTTGCTGGCTACACCTTC. It translates to CASSVSGFAGYTF.

The V gene is TRBV6-2 or TRBV6-3, the J gene TRBJ2-1, with D tentatively TRBD2 (5 bases). CDR3 length equals 15 residues. CDR1 and CDR2 from the germline V gene are MNHEY and SVGEGT. V was shortened by 6 bases and J by 3 bases, with 15 bases between the two germline ends. CDR3 coding DNA: TGTGCCAGCAGGACAACTAGTTGGGACTACAATGAGCAGTTCTTC. Its translation: CASRTTSWDYNEQFF.